Listed here is a single TCR beta chain. Its antigen is not identified. The data stem from a study of CXCR3-negative and CXCR3-positive naive CD8 T cells. Overall study findings and caveats: With CXCR3 expression partially decreased after cryopreservation, most assays relied on fresh PBMCs. Naive cells positive for CXCR3 carried more hydrophobic TRB CDR3s than CXCR3-negative ones.

Carrying UMI labels, the TRB cDNA libraries were prepared through 5' RACE. TCRdb re-called the 5' RACE reads; one entry per CDR3 protein, DNA not given. The sample includes under 85,000 distinct CDR3 sequences. This receptor was identified in a human donor in good health. Some clones in this sample may be carry-over from other donors' samples. The sequenced material came from naive CXCR3+ CD8+ T cells from blood. Noted subset: CD45RO-CCR7+CD27+CD95- naive CD8+ T cells expressing CXCR3 (TNR3+).

CDR3 loop: CATSRAGGKYSPLHF. The chain links TRBV15 to TRBJ1-6; absent DNA, TCRdb's TRBD1 call cannot be checked. The CDR3 is 15 amino acids. The germline V gene encodes CDR1 LNHNV and CDR2 YYDKDF (reference sequence). Looking up the rest from reference TRBV15 and TRBJ1-6 gives the full variable domain: DAMVIQNPRYQVTQFGKPVTLSCSQTLNHNVMYWYQQKSSQAPKLLFHYYDKDFNNEADTPDNFQSRRPNTSFCFLDIRSPGLGDTAMYLCATSRAGGKYSPLHFGNGTRLTVT.